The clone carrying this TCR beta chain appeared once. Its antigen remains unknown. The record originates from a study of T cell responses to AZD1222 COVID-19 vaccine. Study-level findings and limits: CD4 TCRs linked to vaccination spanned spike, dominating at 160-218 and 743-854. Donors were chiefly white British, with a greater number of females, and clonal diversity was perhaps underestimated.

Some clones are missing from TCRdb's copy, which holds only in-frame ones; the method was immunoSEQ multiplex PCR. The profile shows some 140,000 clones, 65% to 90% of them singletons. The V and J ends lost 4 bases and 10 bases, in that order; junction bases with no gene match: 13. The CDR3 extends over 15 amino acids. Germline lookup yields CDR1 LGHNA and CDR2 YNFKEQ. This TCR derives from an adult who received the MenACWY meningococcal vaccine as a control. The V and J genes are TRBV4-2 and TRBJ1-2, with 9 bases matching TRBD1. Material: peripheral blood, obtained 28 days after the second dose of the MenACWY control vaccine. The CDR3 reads CASSPLPGQGKIYTF. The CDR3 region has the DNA TGTGCCAGCAGCCCGCTACCAGGACAGGGGAAAATCTACACCTTC.